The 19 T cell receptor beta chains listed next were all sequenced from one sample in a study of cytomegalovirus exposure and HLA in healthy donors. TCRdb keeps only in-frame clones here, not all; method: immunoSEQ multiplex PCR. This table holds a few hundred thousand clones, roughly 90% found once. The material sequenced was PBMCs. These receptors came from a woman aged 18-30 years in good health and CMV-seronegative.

Here the CDR3 reads CASSLEGGPWETQYF. CDR3 DNA sequence: TGCGCCAGCAGCTTGGAAGGAGGGCCGTGGGAGACCCAGTACTTC. The chain is built from TRBV5-1 and TRBJ2-5; TRBD2 is a possible D gene (6 bases). Germline V gene sequence: CDR1 SGHRS, CDR2 YFSETQ. The V end lost 0 bases, the J end lost 5 bases, and 14 bases lay between the germline ends. The CDR3 has 15 residues.

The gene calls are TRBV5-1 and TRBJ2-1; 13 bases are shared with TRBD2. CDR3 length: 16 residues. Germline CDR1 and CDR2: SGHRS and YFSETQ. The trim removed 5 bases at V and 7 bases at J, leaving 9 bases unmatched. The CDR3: CASRRAGLAGANEQFF. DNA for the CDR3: TGCGCCAGCAGGAGGGCCGGACTAGCGGGAGCTAATGAGCAGTTCTTC.

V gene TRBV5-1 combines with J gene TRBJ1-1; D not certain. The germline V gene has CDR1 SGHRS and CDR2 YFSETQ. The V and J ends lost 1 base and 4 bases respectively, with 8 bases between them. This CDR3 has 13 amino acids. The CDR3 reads CASSLIEPTEAFF. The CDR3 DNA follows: TGCGCCAGCAGCTTGATAGAACCCACTGAAGCTTTCTTT.

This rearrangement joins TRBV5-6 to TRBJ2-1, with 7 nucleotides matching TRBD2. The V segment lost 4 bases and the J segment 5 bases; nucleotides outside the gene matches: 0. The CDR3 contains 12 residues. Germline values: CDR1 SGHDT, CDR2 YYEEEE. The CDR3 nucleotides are TGTGCCAGCAGCGCGGGGGACAATGAGCAGTTCTTC. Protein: CASSAGDNEQFF.

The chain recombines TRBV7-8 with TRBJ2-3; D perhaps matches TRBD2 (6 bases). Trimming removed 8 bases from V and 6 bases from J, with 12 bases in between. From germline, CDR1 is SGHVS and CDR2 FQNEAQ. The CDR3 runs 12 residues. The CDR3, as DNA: TGTGCCAGCGGGGGGAGCGGGGATACGCAGTATTTT. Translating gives CASGGSGDTQYF.

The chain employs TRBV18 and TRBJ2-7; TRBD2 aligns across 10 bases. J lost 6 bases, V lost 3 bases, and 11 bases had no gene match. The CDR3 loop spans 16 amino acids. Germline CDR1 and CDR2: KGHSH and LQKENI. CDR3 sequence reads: CASSPRTSGPQGEQYF. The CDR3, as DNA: TGTGCCAGCTCACCCAGGACTAGCGGACCCCAGGGCGAGCAGTACTTC.

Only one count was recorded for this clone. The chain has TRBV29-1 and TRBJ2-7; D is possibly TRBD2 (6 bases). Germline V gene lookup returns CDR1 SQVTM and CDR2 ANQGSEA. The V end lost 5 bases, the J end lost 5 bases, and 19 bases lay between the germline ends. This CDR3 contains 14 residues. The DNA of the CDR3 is TGCAGCGTTAACGGACGGGGAGGTCTCGACGAGCAGTACTTC. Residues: CSVNGRGGLDEQYF.

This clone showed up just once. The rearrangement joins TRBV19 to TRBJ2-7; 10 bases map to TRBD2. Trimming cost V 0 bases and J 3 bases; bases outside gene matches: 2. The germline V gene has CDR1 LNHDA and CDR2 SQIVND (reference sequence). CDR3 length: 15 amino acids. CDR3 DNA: TGTGCCAGTAGTATAGAAGGGACTAGCGTCTACGAGCAGTACTTC. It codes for CASSIEGTSVYEQYF.

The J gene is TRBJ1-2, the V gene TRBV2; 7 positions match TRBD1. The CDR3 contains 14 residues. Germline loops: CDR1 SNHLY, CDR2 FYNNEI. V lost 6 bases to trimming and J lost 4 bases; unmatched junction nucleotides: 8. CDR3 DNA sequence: TGTGCCAGCAGGCCTACAGGGGTGGGCTATGGCTACACCTTC. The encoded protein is CASRPTGVGYGYTF. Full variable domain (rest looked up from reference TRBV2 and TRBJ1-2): EPEVTQTPSHQVTQMGQEVILRCVPISNHLYFYWYRQILGQKVEFLVSFYNNEISEKSEIFDDQFSVERPDGSNFTLKIRSTKLEDSAMYFCASRPTGVGYGYTFGSGTRLTVV.

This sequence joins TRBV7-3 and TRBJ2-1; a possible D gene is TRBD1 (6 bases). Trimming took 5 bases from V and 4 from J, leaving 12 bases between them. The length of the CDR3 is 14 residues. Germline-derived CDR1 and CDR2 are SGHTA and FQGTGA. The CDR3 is CASSPAGVYNEQFF. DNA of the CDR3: TGTGCCAGCAGCCCAGCAGGGGTATACAATGAGCAGTTCTTC.

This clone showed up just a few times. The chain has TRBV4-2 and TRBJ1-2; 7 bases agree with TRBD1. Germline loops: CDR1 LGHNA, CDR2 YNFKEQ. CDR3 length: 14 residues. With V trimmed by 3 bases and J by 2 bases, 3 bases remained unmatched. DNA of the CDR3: TGTGCCAGCAGCCACCAGGGACAGAACTATGGCTACACCTTC. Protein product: CASSHQGQNYGYTF.

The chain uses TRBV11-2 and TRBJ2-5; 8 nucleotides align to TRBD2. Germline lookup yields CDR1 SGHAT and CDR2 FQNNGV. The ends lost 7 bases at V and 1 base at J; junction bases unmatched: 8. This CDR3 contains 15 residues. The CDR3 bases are TGTGCCAGCAACGGGGGGGGAGCGCCCCAAGAGACCCAGTACTTC. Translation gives CASNGGGAPQETQYF. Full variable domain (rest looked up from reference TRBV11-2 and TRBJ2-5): EAGVAQSPRYKIIEKRQSVAFWCNPISGHATLYWYQQILGQGPKLLIQFQNNGVVDDSQLPKDRFSAERLKGVDSTLKIQPAKLEDSAVYLCASNGGGAPQETQYFGPGTRLLVL.

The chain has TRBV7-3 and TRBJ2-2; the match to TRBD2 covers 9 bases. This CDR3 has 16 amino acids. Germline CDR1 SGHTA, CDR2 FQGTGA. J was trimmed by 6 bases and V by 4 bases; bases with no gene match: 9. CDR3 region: CASSSSTSGTAGELFF. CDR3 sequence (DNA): TGTGCCAGCAGCTCCTCGACTAGCGGAACCGCCGGGGAGCTGTTTTTT.

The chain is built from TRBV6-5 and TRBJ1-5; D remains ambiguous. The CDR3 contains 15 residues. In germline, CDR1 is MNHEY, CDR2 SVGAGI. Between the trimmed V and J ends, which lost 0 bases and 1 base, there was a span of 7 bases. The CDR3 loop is CASSYSWESNQPQHF. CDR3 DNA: TGTGCCAGCAGTTACTCTTGGGAGAGCAATCAGCCCCAGCATTTT.

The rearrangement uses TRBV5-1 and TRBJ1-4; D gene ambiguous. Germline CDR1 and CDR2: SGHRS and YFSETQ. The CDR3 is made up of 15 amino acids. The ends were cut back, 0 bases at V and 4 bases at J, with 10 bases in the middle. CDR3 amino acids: CASSLDIGNNEKLFF. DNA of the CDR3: TGCGCCAGCAGCTTGGATATCGGGAATAATGAAAAACTGTTTTTT.

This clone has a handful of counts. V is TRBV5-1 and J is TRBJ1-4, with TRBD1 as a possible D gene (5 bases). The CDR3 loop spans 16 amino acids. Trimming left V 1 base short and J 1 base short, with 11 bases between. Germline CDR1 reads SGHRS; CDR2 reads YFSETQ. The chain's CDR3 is CASSLQGLGTNEKLFF. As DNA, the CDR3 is TGCGCCAGCAGCTTGCAGGGTTTAGGAACTAATGAAAAACTGTTTTTT.

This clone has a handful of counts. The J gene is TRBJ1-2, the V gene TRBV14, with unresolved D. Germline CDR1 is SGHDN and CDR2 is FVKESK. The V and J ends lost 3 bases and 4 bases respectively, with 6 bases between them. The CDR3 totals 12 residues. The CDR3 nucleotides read TGTGCCAGCAGCCAGGCCTCCTATGGCTACACCTTC. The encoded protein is CASSQASYGYTF.

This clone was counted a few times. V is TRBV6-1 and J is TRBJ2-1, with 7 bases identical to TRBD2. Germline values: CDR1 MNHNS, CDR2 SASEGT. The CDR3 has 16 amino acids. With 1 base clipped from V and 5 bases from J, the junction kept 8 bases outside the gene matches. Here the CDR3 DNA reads TGTGCCAGCAGTGAAGAAGCGGGATCAGGCCACAATGAGCAGTTCTTC. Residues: CASSEEAGSGHNEQFF.

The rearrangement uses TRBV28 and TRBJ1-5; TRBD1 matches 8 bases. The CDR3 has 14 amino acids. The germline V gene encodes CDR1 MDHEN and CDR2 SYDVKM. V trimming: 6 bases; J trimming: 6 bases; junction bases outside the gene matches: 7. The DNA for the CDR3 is TGTGCCAGCAGACCGACAGGGGCAGGTCAGCCCCAGCATTTT. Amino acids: CASRPTGAGQPQHF. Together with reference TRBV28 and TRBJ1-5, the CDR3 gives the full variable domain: DVKVTQSSRYLVKRTGEKVFLECVQDMDHENMFWYRQDPGLGLRLIYFSYDVKMKEKGDIPEGYSVSREKKERFSLILESASTNQTSMYLCASRPTGAGQPQHFGDGTRLSIL.